This T cell receptor (beta chain) was profiled in a study of blood T cells in healthy people across ages. As for the study in general: The template switching approach captured approximately one barcoded beta molecule for every two T cells.

CDR3 length: 13 residues. The germline gives CDR1 DFQATT, CDR2 SNEGSKA (reference sequence). The study, taken as a whole, reports: Per-million-T-cell TCR beta diversity fell roughly linearly with age. Any conclusive comparison of naive versus antigen-experienced cells was prevented by using unsorted PBMCs.

Primers used in a second PCR of roughly 6 to 11 cycles were a sample-barcoded 5' primer and a J-beta primer mix. TCRdb ran MiXCR on the 5' RACE reads and lists one entry per CDR3 protein. The sample consists of 1,800,000 or so distinct CDR3 sequences, approximately 39% of them appearing once. In regard to this clonotype: As yet, its antigen is unknown.

Each donor had 7.5 to 10 milliliters of peripheral blood drawn. This rearrangement joins TRBV20-1 to TRBJ2-4, with TRBD2 matching 10 bases. Matching the DNA end better, TRBJ2-5 makes the J call doubtful. The receptor comes from a human donor in good health. What was sequenced was blood. Written as DNA, the CDR3 is TGCAGTGCTATAAATAGCGGGGGGGAGACCCAGTACTTC. It specifies CSAINSGGETQYF.